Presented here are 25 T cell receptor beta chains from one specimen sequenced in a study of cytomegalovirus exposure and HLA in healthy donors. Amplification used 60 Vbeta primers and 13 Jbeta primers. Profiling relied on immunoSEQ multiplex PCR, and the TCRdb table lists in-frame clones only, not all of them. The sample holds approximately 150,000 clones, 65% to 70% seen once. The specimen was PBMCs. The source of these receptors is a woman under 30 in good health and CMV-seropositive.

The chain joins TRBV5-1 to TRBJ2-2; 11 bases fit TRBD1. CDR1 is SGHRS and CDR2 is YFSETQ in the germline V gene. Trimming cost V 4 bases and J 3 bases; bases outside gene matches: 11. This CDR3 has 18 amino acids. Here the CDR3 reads CASSRTGTGGPDTGELFF. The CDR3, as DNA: TGCGCCAGCAGCAGGACCGGGACAGGGGGTCCGGACACCGGGGAGCTGTTTTTT.

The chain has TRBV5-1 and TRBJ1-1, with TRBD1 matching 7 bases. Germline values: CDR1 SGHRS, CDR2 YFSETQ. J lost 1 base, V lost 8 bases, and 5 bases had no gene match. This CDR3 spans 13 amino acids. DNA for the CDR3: TGCGCCAGTACAGGGGTGGCGAACACTGAAGCTTTCTTT. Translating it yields CASTGVANTEAFF.

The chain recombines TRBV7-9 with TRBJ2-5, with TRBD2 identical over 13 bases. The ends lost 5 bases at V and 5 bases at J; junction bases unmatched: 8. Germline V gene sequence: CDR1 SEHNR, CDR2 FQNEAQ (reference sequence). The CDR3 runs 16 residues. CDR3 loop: CASSGWTSGGRETQYF. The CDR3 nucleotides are TGTGCCAGCAGCGGATGGACTAGCGGGGGCAGGGAGACCCAGTACTTC.

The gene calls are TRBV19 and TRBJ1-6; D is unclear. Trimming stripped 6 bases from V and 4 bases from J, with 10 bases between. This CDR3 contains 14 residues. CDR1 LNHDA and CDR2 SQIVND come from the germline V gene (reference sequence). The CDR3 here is CASRPTRYNSPLHF. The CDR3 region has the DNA TGTGCCAGTAGGCCGACACGATATAATTCACCCCTCCACTTT.

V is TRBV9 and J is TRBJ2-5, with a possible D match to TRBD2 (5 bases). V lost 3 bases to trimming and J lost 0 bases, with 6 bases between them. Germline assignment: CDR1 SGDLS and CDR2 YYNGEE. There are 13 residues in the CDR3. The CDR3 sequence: CASSADYQETQYF. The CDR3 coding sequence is TGTGCCAGCAGCGCGGACTACCAAGAGACCCAGTACTTC.

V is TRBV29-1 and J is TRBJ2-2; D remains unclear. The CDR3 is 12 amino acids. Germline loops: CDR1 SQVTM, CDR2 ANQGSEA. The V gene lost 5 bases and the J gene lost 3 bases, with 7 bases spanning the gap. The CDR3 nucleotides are TGCAGCGTTCAAGCTGACACCGGGGAGCTGTTTTTT. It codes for CSVQADTGELFF.

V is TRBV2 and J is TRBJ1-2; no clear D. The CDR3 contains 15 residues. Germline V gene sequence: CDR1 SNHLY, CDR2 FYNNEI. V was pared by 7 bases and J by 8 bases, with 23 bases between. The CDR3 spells CASKPGSPYRSGYTF. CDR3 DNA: TGTGCCAGCAAGCCCGGGAGCCCCTATAGGTCAGGCTACACCTTC. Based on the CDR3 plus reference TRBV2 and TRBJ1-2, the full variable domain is EPEVTQTPSHQVTQMGQEVILRCVPISNHLYFYWYRQILGQKVEFLVSFYNNEISEKSEIFDDQFSVERPDGSNFTLKIRSTKLEDSAMYFCASKPGSPYRSGYTFGSGTRLTVV.

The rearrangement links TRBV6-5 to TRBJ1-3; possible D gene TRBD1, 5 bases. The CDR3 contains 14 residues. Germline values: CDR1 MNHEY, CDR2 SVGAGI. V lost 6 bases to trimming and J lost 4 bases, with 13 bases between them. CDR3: CASRPQGAGNTIYF. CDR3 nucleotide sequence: TGTGCCAGCAGACCGCAGGGCGCGGGAAACACCATATATTTT.

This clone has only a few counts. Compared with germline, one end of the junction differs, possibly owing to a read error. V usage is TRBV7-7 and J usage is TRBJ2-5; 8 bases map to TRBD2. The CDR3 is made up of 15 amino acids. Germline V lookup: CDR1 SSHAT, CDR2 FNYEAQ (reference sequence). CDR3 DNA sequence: TGTGCTAGCAGCGGGGGACTAGTGTACCAAGAGACCCAGTACTTC. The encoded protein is CASSGGLVYQETQYF.

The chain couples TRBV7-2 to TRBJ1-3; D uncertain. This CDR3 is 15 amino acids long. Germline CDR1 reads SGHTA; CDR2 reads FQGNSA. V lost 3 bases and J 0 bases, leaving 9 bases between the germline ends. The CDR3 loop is CASSFESSSGNTIYF. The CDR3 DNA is TGTGCCAGCAGCTTTGAGAGTAGCTCTGGAAACACCATATATTTT.

Here the CDR3 reads CASSPGLAGGYQETQYF. For the CDR3, the DNA is TGTGCCAGTAGCCCGGGACTAGCGGGGGGGTACCAAGAGACCCAGTACTTC. V and J are TRBV19 and TRBJ2-5; TRBD2 aligns across 16 bases. The CDR3 has 17 residues. Trimming took 6 bases from V and 0 from J; bases not matched to a gene: 4. Germline V lookup: CDR1 LNHDA, CDR2 SQIVND (reference sequence). The full variable domain, its missing parts supplied by reference TRBV19 and TRBJ2-5, is DGGITQSPKYLFRKEGQNVTLSCEQNLNHDAMYWYRQDPGQGLRLIYYSQIVNDFQKGDIAEGYSVSREKKESFPLTVTSAQKNPTAFYLCASSPGLAGGYQETQYFGPGTRLLVL.

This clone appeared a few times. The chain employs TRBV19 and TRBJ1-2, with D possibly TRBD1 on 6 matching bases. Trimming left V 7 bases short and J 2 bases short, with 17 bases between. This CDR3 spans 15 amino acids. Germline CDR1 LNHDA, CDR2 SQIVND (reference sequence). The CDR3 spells CASTKTGGGNYGYTF. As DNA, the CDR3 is TGTGCCAGTACCAAGACAGGTGGGGGAAACTATGGCTACACCTTC.

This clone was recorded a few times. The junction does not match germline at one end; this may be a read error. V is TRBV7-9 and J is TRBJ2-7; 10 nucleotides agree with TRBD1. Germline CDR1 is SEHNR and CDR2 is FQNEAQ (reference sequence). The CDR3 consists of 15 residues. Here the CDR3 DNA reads TGTTCCAGCAGCAGGGACAGGGGACTCTCCTACGAGCAGTACTTC. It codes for CSSSRDRGLSYEQYF.

The CDR3 loop is CASSLLAGGYNEQYF. The DNA for the CDR3 is TGTGCCAGCAGCTTATTGGCGGGAGGGTATAACGAGCAGTACTTC. This sequence joins TRBV5-6 and TRBJ2-7; 9 bases agree with TRBD2. Germline V CDR1 and CDR2: SGHDT, YYEEEE. The CDR3 runs to 15 residues. The V segment lost 2 bases and the J segment 5 bases; nucleotides outside the gene matches: 8.

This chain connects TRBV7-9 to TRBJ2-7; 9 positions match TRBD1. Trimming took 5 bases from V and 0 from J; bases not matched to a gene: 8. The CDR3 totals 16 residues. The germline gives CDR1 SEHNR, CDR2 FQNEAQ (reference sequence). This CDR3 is CASSPPGQGSSYEQYF. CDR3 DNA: TGTGCCAGCAGCCCACCGGGACAGGGAAGCTCCTACGAGCAGTACTTC. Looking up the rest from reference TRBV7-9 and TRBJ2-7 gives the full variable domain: DTGVSQNPRHKITKRGQNVTFRCDPISEHNRLYWYRQTLGQGPEFLTYFQNEAQLEKSRLLSDRFSAERPKGSFSTLEIQRTEQGDSAMYLCASSPPGQGSSYEQYFGPGTRLTVT.

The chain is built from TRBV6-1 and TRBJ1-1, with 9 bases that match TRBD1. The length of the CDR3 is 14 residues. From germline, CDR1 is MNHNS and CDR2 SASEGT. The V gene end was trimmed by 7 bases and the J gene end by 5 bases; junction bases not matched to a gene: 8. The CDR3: CASMTRDRVTEAFF. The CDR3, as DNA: TGTGCCAGCATGACCCGGGACAGGGTTACTGAAGCTTTCTTT.

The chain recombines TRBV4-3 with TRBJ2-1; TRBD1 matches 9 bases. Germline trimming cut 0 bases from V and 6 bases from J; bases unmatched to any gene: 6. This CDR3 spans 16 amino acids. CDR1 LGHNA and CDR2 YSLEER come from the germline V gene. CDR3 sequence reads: CASSQDRGQGFNEQFF. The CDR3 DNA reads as TGCGCCAGCAGCCAAGACAGGGGACAGGGTTTCAATGAGCAGTTCTTC.

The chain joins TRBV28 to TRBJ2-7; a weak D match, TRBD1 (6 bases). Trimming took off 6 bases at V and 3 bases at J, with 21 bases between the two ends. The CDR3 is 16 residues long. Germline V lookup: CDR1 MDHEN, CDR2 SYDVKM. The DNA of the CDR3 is TGTGCCAGCAGCCCCCCTTTTACAGGGATGGACTACGAGCAGTACTTC. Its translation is CASSPPFTGMDYEQYF.

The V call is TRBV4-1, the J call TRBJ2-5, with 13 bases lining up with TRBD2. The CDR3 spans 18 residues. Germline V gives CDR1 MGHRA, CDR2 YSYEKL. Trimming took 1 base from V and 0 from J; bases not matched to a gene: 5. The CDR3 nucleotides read TGCGCCAGCAGCCAAGGGACTAGCGGGAGTGGGTACCAAGAGACCCAGTACTTC. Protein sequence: CASSQGTSGSGYQETQYF.

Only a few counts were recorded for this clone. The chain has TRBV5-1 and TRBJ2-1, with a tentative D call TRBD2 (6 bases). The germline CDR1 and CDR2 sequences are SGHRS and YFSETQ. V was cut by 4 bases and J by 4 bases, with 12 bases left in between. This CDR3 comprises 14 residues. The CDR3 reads CASSPSGTYNEQFF. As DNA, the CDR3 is TGCGCCAGCAGCCCATCCGGGACTTACAATGAGCAGTTCTTC.

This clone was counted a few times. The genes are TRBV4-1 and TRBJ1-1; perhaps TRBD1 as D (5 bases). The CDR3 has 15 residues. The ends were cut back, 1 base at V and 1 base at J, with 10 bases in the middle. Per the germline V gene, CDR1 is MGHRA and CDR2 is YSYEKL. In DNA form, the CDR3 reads TGCGCCAGCAGCCAAGTGCAGCAGGGGAACACTGAAGCTTTCTTT. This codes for CASSQVQQGNTEAFF.

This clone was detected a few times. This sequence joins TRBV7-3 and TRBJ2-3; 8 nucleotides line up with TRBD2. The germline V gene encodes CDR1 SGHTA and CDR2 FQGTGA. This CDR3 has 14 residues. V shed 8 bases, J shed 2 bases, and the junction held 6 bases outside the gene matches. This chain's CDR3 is CASSAGGATDTQYF. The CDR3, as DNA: TGTGCCAGCTCTGCGGGAGGTGCCACAGATACGCAGTATTTT.

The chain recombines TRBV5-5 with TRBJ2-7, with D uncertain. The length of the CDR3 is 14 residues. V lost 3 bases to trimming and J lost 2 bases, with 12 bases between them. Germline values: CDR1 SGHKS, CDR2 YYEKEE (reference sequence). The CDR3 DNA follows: TGTGCCAGCAGCTCGAACCTAATTACCTACGAGCAGTACTTC. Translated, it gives CASSSNLITYEQYF. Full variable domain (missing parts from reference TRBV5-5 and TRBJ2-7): DAGVTQSPTHLIKTRGQQVTLRCSPISGHKSVSWYQQVLGQGPQFIFQYYEKEERGRGNFPDRFSARQFPNYSSELNVNALLLGDSALYLCASSSNLITYEQYFGPGTRLTVT.

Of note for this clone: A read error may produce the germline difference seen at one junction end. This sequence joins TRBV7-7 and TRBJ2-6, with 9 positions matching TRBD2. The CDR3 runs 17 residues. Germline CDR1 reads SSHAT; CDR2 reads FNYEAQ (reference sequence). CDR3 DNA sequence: TGTGCTAGCAGCGTTTCGGCGGGAGGGTCTGGGGCCAACGTCCTGACTTTC. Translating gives CASSVSAGGSGANVLTF.

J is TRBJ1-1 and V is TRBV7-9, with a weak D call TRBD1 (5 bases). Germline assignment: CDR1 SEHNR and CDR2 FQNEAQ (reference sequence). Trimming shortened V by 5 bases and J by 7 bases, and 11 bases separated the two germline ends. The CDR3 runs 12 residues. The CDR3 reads CASSADKVEAFF. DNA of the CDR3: TGTGCCAGCAGCGCGGACAAAGTTGAAGCTTTCTTT.